The clone carrying this T cell receptor beta chain was observed a few times. The antigen remains unidentified. A J-beta primer mix and a sample-barcoded 5' primer were used in a second PCR of roughly 6 to 12 cycles. Each cDNA molecule was tagged by a template-switch adaptor with 12 random nucleotides. Each sample provided no less than 2.5 million CDR3-containing paired-end reads. Each CDR3 protein gets one entry after TCRdb re-called the 5' RACE reads with MiXCR. This sample yields about 1 million distinct CDR3 sequences, of which 40% to 55% are seen a single time; about 19% belongs to the top ten. The sample originates from a study of blood T cells in healthy people across ages. General study points: Naive and antigen-experienced cells could not be conclusively compared, given unsorted PBMCs. The long-lived group displayed more naive CD4+ cells, plus higher diversity, than the aged donors did.

Trimming removed 5 bases from V and 6 bases from J, with 20 bases in between. Per germline, CDR1 SEHNR and CDR2 FQNEAQ (reference sequence). There are 17 residues in the CDR3. V usage is TRBV7-9 and J usage is TRBJ1-6, with unresolved D. The TCR sequence derives from a woman aged 55-69 years in good health. Sequenced material: blood. The CDR3 bases are TGTGCCAGCAGCGGTACCGGGATCCAGTCTATTAATTCACCCCTCCACTTT. Its translation: CASSGTGIQSINSPLHF.